Listed here are 9 T cell receptor beta chains from one sample, sequenced in a study of tumor-infiltrating lymphocytes in primary liver carcinoma. The input was 450 to 500 ng total RNA; TCR beta cDNA was made from it with a constant-region primer. Three-round nested multiplex PCR performed with slightly modified ARM-PCR produced the TCR beta libraries. In the first two PCR rounds, TRBV1-TRBV30 forward primers were paired with a C-beta reverse primer, and each round lasted approximately 10 cycles. In TCRdb, the multiplex PCR reads were re-called with MiXCR into one record per CDR3 protein. The table shows some 94,000 distinct CDR3 sequences, with around two thirds occurring only once. Bulk tissue was left unsorted, and RNA and DNA were co-extracted from about 20-30 mg of it. Sample: liver tumor tissue from sampling region 5. The subset was: tumor region T5, tumor centre. The receptors originated from a woman aged 60-75 years with primary liver carcinoma and hepatitis B virus infection.

Worth noting for this clonotype: The junction shows a germline mismatch at one end, possibly a read error. This chain uses TRBV11-2 with TRBJ1-1, with a possible D match to TRBD1 (5 bases). Germline CDR1 reads SGHAT; CDR2 reads FQNNGV. This CDR3 has 14 amino acids. The CDR3 reads CANSRTGPKTEAFF. The CDR3 DNA reads TGTGCCAACAGCCGTACAGGCCCGAAGACTGAAGCTTTCTTT.

The chain has TRBV29-1 and TRBJ2-1, with D possibly matching TRBD2 (5 bases). Germline CDR1 reads SQVTM; CDR2 reads ANQGSEA. This CDR3 contains 14 residues. Trimming cost V 5 bases and J 5 bases, with 16 bases left between them. The CDR3 loop reads CSVFFGERDNEQFF. DNA for the CDR3: TGCAGCGTTTTTTTTGGGGAGAGGGACAATGAGCAGTTCTTC.

The chain uses TRBV25-1 and TRBJ2-7; D is unresolved. The CDR3 length is 14 residues. The V end lost 10 bases, the J end lost 1 base, and 17 bases lay between the germline ends. Germline CDR1 reads MGHDK; CDR2 reads SYGVNS. CDR3 in DNA: TGTGCCAACATCAAGGCAGGCCCGTCCTACGAGCAGTACGTC. Encoded protein: CANIKAGPSYEQYV.

In the case of this clonotype: An end of the junction does not agree with germline; a read error may underlie this. The chain uses TRBV11-3 and TRBJ2-3; D not certain. Germline assignment: CDR1 SGHNT and CDR2 YENEEA. CDR3 length: 13 residues. CDR3 amino acids: CASSLDPTDMQYF. The CDR3 region has the DNA TGTGCCAGCAGTTTAGACCCCACAGATATGCAGTATTTT.

V is TRBV10-2 and J is TRBJ2-1; no clear D. This CDR3 region has 11 residues. CDR1 is WSHSY, CDR2 SAAADI, per germline. Deletions cut 5 bases from V and 8 bases from J, with 7 bases between. The CDR3 protein is CASSSHYEQFF. Here the CDR3 DNA reads TGCGCCAGCAGTTCGCACTATGAGCAGTTCTTC.

Comment on this clonotype: No conserved phenylalanine or tryptophan ends this CDR3, so it is likely a read error. V is TRBV6-6 and J is TRBJ2-6; either TRBD1 or TRBD2 may fit D (5 bases each). Germline V gene data show CDR1 as MNHNY and CDR2 as SVGAGI (reference sequence). The CDR3 spans 15 residues. The DNA for the CDR3 is TGTGCCAGCAGTATGCAGGGTGCCGGGGCCACCGTCCTGACTTAC. Protein sequence: CASSMQGAGATVLTY.

The chain combines TRBV11-2 with TRBJ2-1; D call uncertain. The ends were cut back, 2 bases at V and 10 bases at J, with 6 bases in the middle. CDR1 and CDR2 from the germline V gene are SGHAT and FQNNGV. CDR3 length: 11 amino acids. CDR3 nucleotide sequence: TGTGCCAGCAGCTTAAAGAACGAGCAGTTCTTC. The encoded protein is CASSLKNEQFF.

Note on this clonotype: This could be a read error, since a much larger clone is one nucleotide away. V and J are TRBV5-4 and TRBJ2-3; D remains ambiguous. CDR1 and CDR2 (germline): SGHNT, YYREEE (reference sequence). The CDR3 contains 16 residues. The CDR3 here is CASSLVSNIDTDMQYF. The DNA of the CDR3 is TGTGCCAGCAGCTTGGTCAGCAATATTGACACAGATATGCAGTATTTT.

On this clonotype itself: Relative to the germline gene, one junction end is altered; a read error may explain this. The chain employs TRBV30 and TRBJ1-2; possible D gene TRBD1, 6 bases. The CDR3 contains 16 residues. From germline, CDR1 is GTSNPN and CDR2 SVGIG (reference sequence). CDR3 DNA: TGTGCTTGGAGTGCTTCACAGGGAGTCCGTATCTATGGCTACACCTTC. Amino acids: CAWSASQGVRIYGYTF. The variable domain in full, completed from reference TRBV30 and TRBJ1-2, reads SQTIHQWPATLVQPVGSPLSLECTVEGTSNPNLYWYRQAAGRGLQLLFYSVGIGQISSEVPQNLSASRPQDRQFILSSKKLLLSDSGFYLCAWSASQGVRIYGYTFGSGTRLTVV.